This TCR beta chain appears in the sequencing data of a study of early T cells in non-severe SARS-CoV-2 infection. Unique molecular identifiers were attached to individual cDNA molecules. Each CDR3 protein gets one entry after TCRdb re-called the 5' RACE reads with MiXCR. The data contain fewer than 30,000 distinct CDR3 sequences, 5% to 7% of them singletons. The V and J ends lost 7 bases and 4 bases respectively, with 18 bases between them. Germline CDR1 reads LNHDA; CDR2 reads SQIVND (reference sequence). There are 15 residues in the CDR3. This clonotype has ten or more counts. The V gene is TRBV19, the J gene TRBJ2-3; D may be TRBD1 or TRBD2 (6 bases each). The origin of this receptor is an adult who was a healthcare worker with PCR-confirmed SARS-CoV-2 infection or an uninfected control (not recorded which). Material: whole blood. CDR3: CASTPRGVGADTQYF. CDR3 DNA sequence: TGTGCCAGTACCCCAAGGGGGGTGGGAGCAGATACGCAGTATTTT. The full variable domain, in which reference TRBV19 and TRBJ2-3 provide the parts outside the CDR3, is DGGITQSPKYLFRKEGQNVTLSCEQNLNHDAMYWYRQDPGQGLRLIYYSQIVNDFQKGDIAEGYSVSREKKESFPLTVTSAQKNPTAFYLCASTPRGVGADTQYFGPGTRLTVL.